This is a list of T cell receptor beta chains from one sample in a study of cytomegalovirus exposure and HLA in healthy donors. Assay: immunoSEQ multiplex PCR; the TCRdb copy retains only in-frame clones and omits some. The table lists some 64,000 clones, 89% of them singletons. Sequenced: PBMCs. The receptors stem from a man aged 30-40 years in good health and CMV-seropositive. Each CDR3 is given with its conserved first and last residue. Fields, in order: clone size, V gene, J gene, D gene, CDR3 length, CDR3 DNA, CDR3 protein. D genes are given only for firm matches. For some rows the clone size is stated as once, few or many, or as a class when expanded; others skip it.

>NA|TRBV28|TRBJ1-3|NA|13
TGTGCCAGCAGAGATCAGGAAGGAAACACCATATATTTT
CASRDQEGNTIYF
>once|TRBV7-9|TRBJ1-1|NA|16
TGTGCCAGCAGGGGGTCGGAGGGGTCCACGTTATGTGAAGCTTTCTTT
CASRGSEGSTLCEAFF
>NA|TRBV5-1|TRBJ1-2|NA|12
TGCGCCAGCAGCTCGGACAGTTATGGCTACACCTTC
CASSSDSYGYTF
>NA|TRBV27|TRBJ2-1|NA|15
TGTGCCAGCAGTCCACGGCGAGACACTCACAATGAGCAGTTCTTC
CASSPRRDTHNEQFF
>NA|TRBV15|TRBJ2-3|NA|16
TGTGCCACCAGCAGGATGACAGTTTCTAGCACAGATACGCAGTATTTT
CATSRMTVSSTDTQYF
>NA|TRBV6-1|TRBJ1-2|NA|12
TGTGCCAGTACAGGGTATCGCTATGGCTACACCTTC
CASTGYRYGYTF
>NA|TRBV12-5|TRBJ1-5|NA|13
TGTGCTAGTGGTTTGGGCGGCAGACAGCCCCAGCATTTT
CASGLGGRQPQHF
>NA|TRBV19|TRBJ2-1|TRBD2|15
TGTGCCAGTAGTATAGGACTAGCGGGATACAATGAGCAGTTCTTC
CASSIGLAGYNEQFF
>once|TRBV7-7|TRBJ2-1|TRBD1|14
TGTGCTAGCAGCTTATCGAAGGGGGCCAATGAGCAGTTCTTC
CASSLSKGANEQFF
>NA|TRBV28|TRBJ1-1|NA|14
TGTGCCAGCAGCTATTCAGGTGTCAACACTGAAGCTTTCTTT
CASSYSGVNTEAFF
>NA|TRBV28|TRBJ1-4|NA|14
TGTGCCAGCAGTTTGCCCGGGTTGGAAGAAAAACTGTTTTTT
CASSLPGLEEKLFF
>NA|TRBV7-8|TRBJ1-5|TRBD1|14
TGTGCCAGCAGACTTACAGGGGGCAATCAGCCCCAGCATTTT
CASRLTGGNQPQHF
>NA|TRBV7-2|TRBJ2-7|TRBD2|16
TGTGCCAGCAGCTTAGCGAAGCGGGAGAACTCCTACGAGCAGTACTTC
CASSLAKRENSYEQYF
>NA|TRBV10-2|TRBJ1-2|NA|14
TGCGCCAGCAGTGAGGCCGGGGAAAACTATGGCTACACCTTC
CASSEAGENYGYTF
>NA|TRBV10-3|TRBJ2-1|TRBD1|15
TGTGCCATCTCACAGGGGATTGGATTAAGGAATGAGCAGTTCTTC
CAISQGIGLRNEQFF
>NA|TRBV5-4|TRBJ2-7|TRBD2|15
TGTGCCAGCAGTTGGGGGACTAGCGGTACCTACGAGCAGTACTTC
CASSWGTSGTYEQYF
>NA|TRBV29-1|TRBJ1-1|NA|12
TGCAGCGTTGCCCAGGCGAACACTGAAGCTTTCTTT
CSVAQANTEAFF
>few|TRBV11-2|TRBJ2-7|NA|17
TGTGCCAGCAGCTTCCGGACACAGCGCGAGGACTCCTACGAGCAGTACTTC
CASSFRTQREDSYEQYF
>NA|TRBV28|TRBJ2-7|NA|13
TGTGCCAGCAGTTTAGGGCGCTCCTACGAGCAGTACTTC
CASSLGRSYEQYF
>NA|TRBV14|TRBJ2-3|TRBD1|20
TGTGCCAGCAGCCTTACCAAACCCGGGACAGTCATCGGGGGCACAGATACGCAGTATTTT
CASSLTKPGTVIGGTDTQYF
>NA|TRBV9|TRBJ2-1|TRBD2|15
TGTGCCAGCAGCGTAGACAGCGGGATTTACAATGAGCAGTTCTTC
CASSVDSGIYNEQFF
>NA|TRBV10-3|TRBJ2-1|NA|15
TGTGCCATCAGTGAGTCTGGGACTCGGCACAATGAGCAGTTCTTC
CAISESGTRHNEQFF
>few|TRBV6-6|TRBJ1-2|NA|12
TGTGCCAGCAGTCCACAGGGCTATGGCTACACCTTC
CASSPQGYGYTF
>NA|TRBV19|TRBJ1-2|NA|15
TGTGCCAGTAGTATTGTGGGCATTTCAAACTATGGCTACACCTTC
CASSIVGISNYGYTF
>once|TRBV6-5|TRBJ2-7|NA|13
TGTGCCAGCAGGGACAGTAAAACCTACGAGCAGTACTTC
CASRDSKTYEQYF
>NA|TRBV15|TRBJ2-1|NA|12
TGTGCCACCCGCAGGTTTAGAGATGAGCAGTTCTTC
CATRRFRDEQFF
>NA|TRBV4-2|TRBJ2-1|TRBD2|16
TGTGCCAGCAGCCCAGAGCGGGAGGGCCTTTACAATGAGCAGTTCTTC
CASSPEREGLYNEQFF
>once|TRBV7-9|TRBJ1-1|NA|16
TGTGCCAGCAGCCCGCCGGTTGCAGGGAAGAACACTGAAGCTTTCTTT
CASSPPVAGKNTEAFF
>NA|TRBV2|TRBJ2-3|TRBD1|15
TGTGCCAGCAGTGAACAGGGGGCGTTTTTGGATACGCAGTATTTT
CASSEQGAFLDTQYF
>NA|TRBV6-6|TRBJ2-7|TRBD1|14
TGTGCCAGCAGCACTGGGACAGGGTGGGAGAAGAGTGTTTTC
CASSTGTGWEKSVF
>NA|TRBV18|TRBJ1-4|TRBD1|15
TGTGCCAGCTCACCCCCGACAGGGGAGGACGAAAAACTGTTTTTT
CASSPPTGEDEKLFF
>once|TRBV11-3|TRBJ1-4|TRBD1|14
TGTGCCAGCAGCGGGACAGAGATGAATGAAAAACTGTTTTTT
CASSGTEMNEKLFF